These T cell receptor beta chains were read from a single sample in a study of T cells after somatic rescue of genetic block. Sequenced by immunoSEQ multiplex PCR; TCRdb stores in-frame clones only, minus some. The data show roughly 12,000 clones, around two thirds seen once. Sequencing was carried out using peripheral blood mononuclear cells (PBMCs). Every receptor here comes from a boy aged 5-17 years. Both conserved end residues are part of each CDR3. The D gene is left open where the match is weak. Rows give clone size only sometimes, using once, few, many, or a class for an expanded clone.

v_gene,abundance,j_gene,d_gene,CDR3aa,CDR3nt
TRBV12-2,-,TRBJ2-3,-,CASRLGNQGRSTDTQYF,TGTGCAAGTCGCTTAGGCAACCAAGGGAGAAGCACAGATACGCAGTATTTT
TRBV7-9,few,TRBJ2-2,-,CASSLVKGASTGELFF,TGTGCCAGCAGCTTAGTAAAGGGAGCGAGCACCGGGGAGCTGTTTTTT
TRBV5-1,once,TRBJ2-1,-,CASSARRGPYNEQFF,TGCGCCAGCAGCGCGAGACGGGGGCCCTACAATGAGCAGTTCTTC
TRBV18,-,TRBJ1-6,TRBD1,CASSPDRAPNSPLHF,TGTGCCAGCTCACCGGACAGGGCTCCCAATTCACCCCTCCACTTT
TRBV5-6,medium-sized,TRBJ2-2,-,CASSLGHSNTGELFF,TGTGCCAGCAGCTTGGGCCACTCGAACACCGGGGAGCTGTTTTTT
TRBV5-5,-,TRBJ1-6,-,CASSLVGSLNSPLHF,TGTGCCAGCAGCTTGGTAGGGTCCCTTAATTCACCCCTCCACTTT
TRBV6-6,-,TRBJ2-1,TRBD2,CASSYSRLARGVFF,TGTGCCAGCAGTTACTCCAGACTAGCGAGAGGGGTGTTCTTC
TRBV9,-,TRBJ1-3,-,CASSVETGSPGNTIYF,TGTGCCAGCAGCGTAGAGACAGGAAGCCCTGGAAACACCATATATTTT
TRBV9,-,TRBJ1-2,TRBD1,CASSVATGTGRLANYGYTF,TGTGCCAGCAGCGTAGCCACCGGGACAGGGCGTTTAGCTAACTATGGCTACACCTTC
TRBV6-1,few,TRBJ2-7,-,CASSVRDTGSYEQYF,TGTGCCAGCAGTGTCCGGGACACCGGTTCCTACGAGCAGTACTTC
TRBV18,-,TRBJ1-2,-,CASSPSGGALYGYTF,TGTGCCAGCTCACCATCCGGGGGCGCACTCTATGGCTACACCTTC
TRBV5-4,-,TRBJ2-7,-,CASSFQQGPTYEQYF,TGTGCCAGCAGCTTCCAACAGGGACCTACCTACGAGCAGTACTTC
TRBV5-4,-,TRBJ2-5,-,CASSLLETQYF,TGTGCCAGCAGCTTGTTAGAGACCCAGTACTTC
TRBV10-3,-,TRBJ2-7,-,CAISEPQVASSYEQYF,TGTGCCATCAGTGAGCCTCAGGTGGCTAGCAGTTACGAGCAGTACTTC
TRBV4-2,medium-sized,TRBJ1-2,-,CASSRSGGGNGYTF,TGTGCCAGCAGCCGCTCGGGGGGAGGGAATGGCTACACCTTC
TRBV19,-,TRBJ1-2,TRBD1,CASSIARDRGNYGYTF,TGTGCCAGTAGTATAGCCCGGGACAGGGGAAACTATGGCTACACCTTC
TRBV15,-,TRBJ2-1,TRBD2,CATSREAGPGDEQFF,TGTGCCACCAGCAGAGAAGCGGGGCCTGGGGATGAGCAGTTCTTC
TRBV6-1,-,TRBJ1-6,-,CASSEAGSLHF,TGTGCCAGCAGTGAAGCTGGATCCCTCCACTTT
TRBV6-6,once,TRBJ1-1,-,CASSWAGARTEAFF,TGTGCCAGCAGTTGGGCAGGGGCGAGGACTGAAGCTTTCTTT
TRBV11-2,-,TRBJ2-3,-,CASSLSGAPDTQYF,TGTGCCAGCAGCTTATCGGGGGCCCCAGATACGCAGTATTTT
TRBV6-5,-,TRBJ2-7,TRBD1,CASSYDRGVYEQYF,TGTGCCAGCAGTTACGACAGGGGTGTCTACGAGCAGTACTTC
TRBV4-2,-,TRBJ2-5,-,CASSQAGSQETQYF,TGTGCCAGCAGCCAAGCAGGGAGCCAAGAGACCCAGTACTTC
TRBV21-1,-,TRBJ1-5,-,CASSHKRDRGSRARWGNQPQHF,TGTGCCAGCAGCCACAAAAGGGACAGGGGGTCGAGGGCACGCTGGGGCAATCAGCCCCAGCATTTT
TRBV7-9,-,TRBJ1-5,TRBD1,CASSLPEQGPGQPQHF,TGTGCCAGCAGCTTGCCGGAACAGGGGCCCGGGCAGCCCCAGCATTTT
TRBV6-4,-,TRBJ2-1,-,CASSFRLQSSYNEQFF,TGTGCCAGCAGCTTCAGGCTTCAAAGCTCCTACAATGAGCAGTTCTTC
TRBV28,-,TRBJ2-3,TRBD2,CASSLTPGLAGDTDTQYF,TGTGCCAGCAGTTTAACCCCAGGACTAGCGGGGGATACAGATACGCAGTATTTT
TRBV27,-,TRBJ2-1,-,CASSLMGNEQFF,TGTGCCAGCAGTTTAATGGGAAATGAGCAGTTCTTC
TRBV6-6,-,TRBJ2-7,-,CASSYGTSYEQYF,TGTGCCAGCAGTTACGGTACCTCCTACGAGCAGTACTTC
TRBV6-6,-,TRBJ2-1,-,CASVLNNEQFF,TGTGCCAGCGTGTTGAACAATGAGCAGTTCTTC
TRBV18,-,TRBJ2-6,-,CASSPLQGTGANVLTF,TGTGCCAGCTCACCACTTCAGGGGACCGGGGCCAACGTCCTGACTTTC
TRBV7-6,-,TRBJ1-2,-,CASSPTWGGAGYGYTF,TGTGCCAGCAGCCCTACCTGGGGGGGGGCAGGGTATGGCTACACCTTC
TRBV2,-,TRBJ1-1,TRBD1,CASSYQLTGTGNTEAFF,TGTGCCAGCAGTTACCAATTAACCGGGACAGGGAATACTGAAGCTTTCTTT
TRBV10-3,once,TRBJ2-1,TRBD2,CAIRGLAGGAYNEQFF,TGTGCCATCAGGGGACTAGCGGGAGGCGCCTACAATGAGCAGTTCTTC
TRBV11-2,-,TRBJ2-3,TRBD2,CASSILAGGRTDTQYF,TGTGCCAGCAGTATACTAGCGGGGGGACGGACAGATACGCAGTATTTT
TRBV18,-,TRBJ2-3,TRBD1,CASSRTTGRTDTQYF,TGTGCCAGCTCACGGACGACAGGGCGGACAGATACGCAGTATTTT
TRBV28,once,TRBJ1-2,-,CASSLAPRRNYGYTF,TGTGCCAGCAGTCTAGCCCCTAGACGGAACTATGGCTACACCTTC
TRBV11-2,-,TRBJ2-1,-,CASSLGGLTLYNEQFF,TGTGCCAGCAGCTTAGGGGGACTGACATTATACAATGAGCAGTTCTTC
TRBV10-3,-,TRBJ2-7,-,CAISEAVSSYEQYF,TGTGCCATCAGTGAAGCAGTTAGCTCCTACGAGCAGTACTTC